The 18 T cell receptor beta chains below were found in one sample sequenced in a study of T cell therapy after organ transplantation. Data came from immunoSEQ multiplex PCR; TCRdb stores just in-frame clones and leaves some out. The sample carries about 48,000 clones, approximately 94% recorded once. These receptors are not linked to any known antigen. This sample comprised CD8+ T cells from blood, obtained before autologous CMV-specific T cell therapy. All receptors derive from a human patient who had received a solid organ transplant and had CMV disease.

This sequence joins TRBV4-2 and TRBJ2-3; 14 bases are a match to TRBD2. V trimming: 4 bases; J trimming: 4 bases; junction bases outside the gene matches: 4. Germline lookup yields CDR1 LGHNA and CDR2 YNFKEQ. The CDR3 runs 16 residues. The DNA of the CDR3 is TGTGCCAGCAGCCCTAGGACTAGCGGGAGGTCAGATACGCAGTATTTT. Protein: CASSPRTSGRSDTQYF.

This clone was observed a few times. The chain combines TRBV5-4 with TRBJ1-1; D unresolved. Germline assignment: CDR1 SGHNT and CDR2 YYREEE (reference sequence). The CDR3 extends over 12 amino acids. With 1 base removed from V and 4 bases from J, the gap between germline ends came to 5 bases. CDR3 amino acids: CASSLYFTEAFF. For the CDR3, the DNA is TGTGCCAGCAGCTTGTACTTCACTGAAGCTTTCTTT.

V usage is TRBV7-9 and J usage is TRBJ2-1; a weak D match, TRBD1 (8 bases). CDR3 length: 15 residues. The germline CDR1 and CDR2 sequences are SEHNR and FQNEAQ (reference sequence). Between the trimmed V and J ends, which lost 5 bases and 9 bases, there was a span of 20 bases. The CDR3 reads CASSTTGGALGEQFF. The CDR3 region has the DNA TGTGCCAGCAGCACAACAGGGGGGGCTCTCGGTGAGCAGTTCTTC.

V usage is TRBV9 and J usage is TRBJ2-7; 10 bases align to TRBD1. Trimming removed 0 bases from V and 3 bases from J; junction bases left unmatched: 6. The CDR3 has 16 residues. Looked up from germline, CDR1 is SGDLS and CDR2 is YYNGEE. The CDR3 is CASSVAPRTGGYEQYF. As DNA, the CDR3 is TGTGCCAGCAGCGTAGCTCCCCGGACAGGGGGCTACGAGCAGTACTTC.

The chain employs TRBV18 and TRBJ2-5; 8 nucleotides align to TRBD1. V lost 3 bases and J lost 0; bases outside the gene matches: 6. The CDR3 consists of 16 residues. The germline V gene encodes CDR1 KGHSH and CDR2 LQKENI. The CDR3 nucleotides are TGTGCCAGCTCACCTAACAGGGGGGCCTACCAAGAGACCCAGTACTTC. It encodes CASSPNRGAYQETQYF.

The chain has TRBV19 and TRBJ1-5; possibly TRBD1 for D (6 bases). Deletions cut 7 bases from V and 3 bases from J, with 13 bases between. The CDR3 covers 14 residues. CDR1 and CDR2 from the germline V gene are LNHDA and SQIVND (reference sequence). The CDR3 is CASKFRTDNQPQHF. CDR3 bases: TGTGCCAGTAAGTTTCGGACAGACAATCAGCCCCAGCATTTT.

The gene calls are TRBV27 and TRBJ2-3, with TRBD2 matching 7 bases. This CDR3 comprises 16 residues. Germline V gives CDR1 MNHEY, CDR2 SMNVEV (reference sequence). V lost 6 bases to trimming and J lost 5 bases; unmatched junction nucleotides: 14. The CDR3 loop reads CASSPLQRGGVDTQYF. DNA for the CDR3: TGTGCCAGCAGCCCCCTCCAGCGGGGAGGGGTAGATACGCAGTATTTT.

CDR3 region: CASSLARTGKGEQFF. CDR3 nucleotides: TGTGCCAGCAGCTTAGCGAGGACAGGGAAAGGTGAGCAGTTCTTC. The J gene is TRBJ2-1, the V gene TRBV7-9; TRBD1 matches at 8 bases. This CDR3 has 15 amino acids. V was pared by 0 bases and J by 9 bases, with 7 bases of the junction left unmatched. Germline CDR1 and CDR2: SEHNR and FQNEAQ (reference sequence).

The CDR3 DNA follows: TGTGCCAGCAGCCAAGTGCAAATTCTAAGTAGATCTAATGAAAAACTGTTTTTT. It yields the protein CASSQVQILSRSNEKLFF. J is TRBJ1-4 and V is TRBV4-2; D not certain. CDR3 length equals 18 residues. V was clipped by 1 base and J by 3 bases, with 18 bases between them. From germline, CDR1 is LGHNA and CDR2 YNFKEQ.

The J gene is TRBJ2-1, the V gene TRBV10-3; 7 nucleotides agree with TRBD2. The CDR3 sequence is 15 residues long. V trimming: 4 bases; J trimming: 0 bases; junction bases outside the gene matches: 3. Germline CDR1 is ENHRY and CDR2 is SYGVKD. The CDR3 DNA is TGTGCCATCAGTGGGGGGGGGAGCTCCTACAATGAGCAGTTCTTC. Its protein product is CAISGGGSSYNEQFF.

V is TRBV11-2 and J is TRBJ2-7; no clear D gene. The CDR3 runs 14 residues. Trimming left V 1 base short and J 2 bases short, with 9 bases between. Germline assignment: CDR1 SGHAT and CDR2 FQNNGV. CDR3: CASSLVVGTYEQYF. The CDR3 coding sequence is TGTGCCAGCAGCTTAGTTGTAGGGACCTACGAGCAGTACTTC.

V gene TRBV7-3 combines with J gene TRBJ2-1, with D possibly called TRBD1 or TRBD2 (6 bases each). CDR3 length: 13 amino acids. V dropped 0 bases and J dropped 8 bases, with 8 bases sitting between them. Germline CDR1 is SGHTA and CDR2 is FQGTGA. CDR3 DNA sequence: TGTGCCAGCAGCTTAACAGGGGGGCATGAGCAGTTCTTC. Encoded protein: CASSLTGGHEQFF.

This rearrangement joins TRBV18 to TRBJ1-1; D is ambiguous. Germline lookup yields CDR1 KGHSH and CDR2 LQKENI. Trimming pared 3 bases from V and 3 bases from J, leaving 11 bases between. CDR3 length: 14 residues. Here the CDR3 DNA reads TGTGCCAGCTCACCCACTACGAGGGACACTGAAGCTTTCTTT. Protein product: CASSPTTRDTEAFF.

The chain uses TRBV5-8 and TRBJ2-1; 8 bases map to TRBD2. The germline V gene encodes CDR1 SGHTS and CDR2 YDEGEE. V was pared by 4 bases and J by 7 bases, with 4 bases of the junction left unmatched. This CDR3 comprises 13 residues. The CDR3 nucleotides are TGTGCCAGCAGCCCCGGGAGGGGGAATGAGCAGTTCTTC. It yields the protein CASSPGRGNEQFF. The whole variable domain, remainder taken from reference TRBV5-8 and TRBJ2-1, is EAGVTQSPTHLIKTRGQQATLRCSPISGHTSVYWYQQALGLGLQFLLWYDEGEERNRGNFPPRFSGRQFPNYSSELNVNALELEDSALYLCASSPGRGNEQFFGPGTRLTVL.

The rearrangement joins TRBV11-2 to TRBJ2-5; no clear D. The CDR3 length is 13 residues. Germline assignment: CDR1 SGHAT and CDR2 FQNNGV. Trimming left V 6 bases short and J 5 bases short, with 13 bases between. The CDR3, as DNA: TGTGCCAGCAGTACCGACGAGTGGGAGACCCAGTACTTC. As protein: CASSTDEWETQYF.

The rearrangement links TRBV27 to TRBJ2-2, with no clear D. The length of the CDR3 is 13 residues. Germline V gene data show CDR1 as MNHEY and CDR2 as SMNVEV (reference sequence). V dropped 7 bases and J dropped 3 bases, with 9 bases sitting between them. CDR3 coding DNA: TGTGCCAGCACCGTAGGCTACACCGGGGAGCTGTTTTTT. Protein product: CASTVGYTGELFF.

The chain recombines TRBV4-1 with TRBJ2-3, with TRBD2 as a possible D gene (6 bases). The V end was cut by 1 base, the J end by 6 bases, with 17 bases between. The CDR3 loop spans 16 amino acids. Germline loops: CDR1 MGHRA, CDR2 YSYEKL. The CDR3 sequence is CASSQVTGTRGDTQYF. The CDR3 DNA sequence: TGCGCCAGCAGCCAAGTTACCGGGACTCGGGGGGATACGCAGTATTTT.

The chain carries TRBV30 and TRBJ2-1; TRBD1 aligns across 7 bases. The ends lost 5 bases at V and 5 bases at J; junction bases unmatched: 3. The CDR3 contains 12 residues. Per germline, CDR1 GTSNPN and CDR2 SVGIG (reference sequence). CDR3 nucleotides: TGTGCCTGGTCGGGGACAGACAATGAGCAGTTCTTC. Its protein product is CAWSGTDNEQFF.